The 7 T cell receptor beta chains below all came from one sample that was sequenced in a study of T cell responses to AZD1222 COVID-19 vaccine. Here immunoSEQ multiplex PCR was the method, and the copy in TCRdb shows in-frame clones only, minus some. The table has more than 95,000 clones, 88% seen once. The input for sequencing was peripheral blood, taken on day 0 of AZD1222 vaccination. These TCRs come from an adult in good health.

The gene calls are TRBV4-3 and TRBJ1-1; D not resolved. The germline CDR1 and CDR2 sequences are LGHNA and YSLEER. The CDR3 is made up of 13 amino acids. V lost 1 base and J 8 bases, leaving 11 bases between the germline ends. The CDR3 is CASSQVGAPEAFF. The CDR3 coding sequence is TGCGCCAGCAGCCAAGTGGGAGCCCCAGAAGCTTTCTTT.

This clone came up once. V usage is TRBV18 and J usage is TRBJ2-3, with a possible D match to TRBD2 (6 bases). The length of the CDR3 is 15 residues. Per germline, CDR1 KGHSH and CDR2 LQKENI. The V end was cut by 4 bases, the J end by 5 bases, with 16 bases between. CDR3 loop: CASSQTGGEGDTQYF. The CDR3 DNA sequence: TGTGCCAGCTCACAGACCGGGGGAGAGGGAGATACGCAGTATTTT. Full variable domain (missing parts from reference TRBV18 and TRBJ2-3): NAGVMQNPRHLVRRRGQEARLRCSPMKGHSHVYWYRQLPEEGLKFMVYLQKENIIDESGMPKERFSAEFPKEGPSILRIQQVVRGDSAAYFCASSQTGGEGDTQYFGPGTRLTVL.

The rearrangement joins TRBV19 to TRBJ2-7; a weak D match, TRBD2 (6 bases). CDR3 length: 15 amino acids. CDR1 is LNHDA, CDR2 SQIVND, per germline (reference sequence). The ends were cut back, 0 bases at V and 2 bases at J, with 11 bases in the middle. The CDR3 coding sequence is TGTGCCAGTAGTATAGACGGGAGTTTCCCCTACGAGCAGTACTTC. Translating it yields CASSIDGSFPYEQYF.

V usage is TRBV18 and J usage is TRBJ1-1, with TRBD1 as a possible D gene (6 bases). Trimming shortened V by 0 bases and J by 4 bases, and 12 bases separated the two germline ends. Germline V gene sequence: CDR1 KGHSH, CDR2 LQKENI. The CDR3 extends over 15 amino acids. Here the CDR3 reads CASSPPAGAGTEAFF. The CDR3 coding sequence is TGTGCCAGCTCACCACCGGCGGGGGCTGGCACTGAAGCTTTCTTT.

This rearrangement joins TRBV5-1 to TRBJ2-3, with D uncertain. Germline CDR1 is SGHRS and CDR2 is YFSETQ. V was cut by 4 bases and J by 0 bases, with 12 bases left in between. CDR3 length: 15 residues. In DNA, the CDR3 is TGCGCCAGCAGCCTGGGCACCCCTAGCACAGATACGCAGTATTTT. It is translated as CASSLGTPSTDTQYF.

There are a few counts of this clone. The chain recombines TRBV7-9 with TRBJ1-1; D not resolved. Germline CDR1 SEHNR, CDR2 FQNEAQ (reference sequence). The length of the CDR3 is 12 residues. The V and J ends lost 3 bases and 2 bases respectively, with 4 bases between them. The CDR3 spells CASSFYNTEAFF. The CDR3 nucleotides are TGTGCCAGCAGCTTTTACAACACTGAAGCTTTCTTT.

This clone was counted a few times. V gene TRBV9 combines with J gene TRBJ2-7; a possible D gene is TRBD2 (6 bases). The CDR3 spans 17 residues. Germline V lookup: CDR1 SGDLS, CDR2 YYNGEE. V shed 0 bases and J shed 3 bases, with 19 bases lying between them. The CDR3 reads CASSVGPPGLAYYEQYF. The CDR3 DNA reads as TGTGCCAGCAGCGTAGGGCCACCGGGTCTAGCGTACTACGAGCAGTACTTC.